This T cell receptor (beta chain) is drawn from a study of cytomegalovirus exposure and HLA in healthy donors. Study-wide results and limits: Many donors carried some public TCRs, although rarity characterized most TCR sequences. Cytomegalovirus status was reportedly diagnosed by the classifier with high specificity and sensitivity.

The PCR used 60 Vbeta and 13 Jbeta primers. Here immunoSEQ multiplex PCR was the method, and the copy in TCRdb shows in-frame clones only, minus some. The sample carries some 190,000 clones, approximately 80% recorded once. A word on this clone: What it binds is unknown.

Per germline, CDR1 MNHEY and CDR2 SVGAGI. This CDR3 has 14 residues. V shed 2 bases and J shed 2 bases, with 10 bases lying between them. Sequenced sample: PBMCs. The chain combines TRBV6-5 with TRBJ2-7; D is possibly TRBD2 (5 bases). The source of this sequence is a woman aged 25 to 39 in good health and CMV-seropositive. The CDR3 bases are TGTGCCAGCAGTTACAGGGCGGGCCCCTACGAGCAGTACTTC. Amino acid sequence: CASSYRAGPYEQYF.